A single sample gave rise to the 14 T cell receptor beta chains below, sequenced in a study of T-cell reconstitution after alpha-beta-depleted transplantation in children. Researchers prepared the TCRbeta library using unique molecular identifiers, the study reports. MiXCR was run by TCRdb on the PCR reads, yielding one entry per CDR3 protein. The data show about 240,000 distinct CDR3 sequences, with roughly 24% seen just once and 2% to 3% held by the top ten. The sequencing used PBMCs, collected before TCRalphabeta/CD19-depleted stem cell transplant. Receptor source: a girl aged 2 to 10 with Fanconi anemia, due to receive a stem cell transplant.

This sequence joins TRBV5-1 and TRBJ2-5; 11 nucleotides agree with TRBD1. This CDR3 spans 16 amino acids. The germline CDR1 and CDR2 sequences are SGHRS and YFSETQ. With 5 bases clipped from V and 2 bases from J, the junction kept 8 bases outside the gene matches. The CDR3 sequence: CASRKGQGGLQETQYF. CDR3 sequence (DNA): TGCGCCAGCAGGAAGGGACAGGGGGGCCTTCAAGAGACCCAGTACTTC.

This clonotype was picked up many times. The J gene is TRBJ1-2, the V gene TRBV30; possibly TRBD1 for D (5 bases). With 0 bases removed from V and 2 bases from J, the gap between germline ends came to 16 bases. Germline assignment: CDR1 GTSNPN and CDR2 SVGIG (reference sequence). CDR3 length: 16 amino acids. CDR3 residues: CAWSVLPDILNYGYTF. The CDR3 nucleotides read TGTGCCTGGAGTGTTCTCCCGGACATACTAAACTATGGCTACACCTTC.

This clonotype was observed at least ten times. At one end, the junction sequence differs from germline, possibly due to a read error. The chain is built from TRBV4-1 and TRBJ2-3, with D uncertain. Germline CDR1 is MGHRA and CDR2 is YSYEKL. The CDR3 spans 13 residues. CDR3 protein: CASSQDRTDTQYF. CDR3 nucleotide sequence: TGCGCCAGCAGCCAAGATCGCACGGATACGCAGTATTTT.

Only a few counts were recorded for this clonotype. The rearrangement joins TRBV29-1 to TRBJ2-7; 11 bases fit TRBD2. With 4 bases clipped from V and 4 bases from J, the junction kept 9 bases outside the gene matches. There are 15 residues in the CDR3. The germline gives CDR1 SQVTM, CDR2 ANQGSEA. As DNA, the CDR3 is TGCAGCGTTGGGATACTAGCGGGAGTCCCGTACGAGCAGTACTTC. It specifies CSVGILAGVPYEQYF.

This clonotype showed up just a few times. The J gene is TRBJ2-1, the V gene TRBV20-1, with D possibly being TRBD2 (6 bases). This CDR3 is built from 16 residues. V lost 0 bases to trimming and J lost 6 bases, with 18 bases between them. From germline, CDR1 is DFQATT and CDR2 SNEGSKA (reference sequence). The CDR3 DNA reads as TGCAGTGCTAGAGATCTTATGGCGGGACTGGGCAATGAGCAGTTCTTC. It translates to CSARDLMAGLGNEQFF.

This clonotype was counted between two and nine times. The rearrangement links TRBV7-8 to TRBJ2-7, with a possible D match to TRBD1 (5 bases). V gave up 1 base and J gave up 5 bases, with 9 bases separating them. Germline V gene sequence: CDR1 SGHVS, CDR2 FQNEAQ. The CDR3 has 13 residues. CDR3 sequence reads: CASSLVTRDEQYF. The CDR3 DNA reads TGTGCCAGCAGCTTAGTTACCAGGGACGAGCAGTACTTC.

This clonotype was picked up many times. The rearrangement uses TRBV20-1 and TRBJ2-7, with D tentatively TRBD1 (6 bases). Germline-derived CDR1 and CDR2 are DFQATT and SNEGSKA (reference sequence). V was clipped by 3 bases and J by 0 bases, with 9 bases between them. The CDR3 covers 13 residues. CDR3 residues: CSARTGSSYEQYF. CDR3 in DNA: TGCAGTGCTAGGACAGGTAGCTCCTACGAGCAGTACTTC.

This clonotype was detected many times. The chain recombines TRBV20-1 with TRBJ1-6, with no clear D. Trimming left V 0 bases short and J 9 bases short, with 12 bases between. The CDR3 has 14 residues. Germline V gene sequence: CDR1 DFQATT, CDR2 SNEGSKA (reference sequence). The CDR3 DNA reads as TGCAGTGCTAGAGAATGGCAGGACGGTTCACCCCTCCACTTT. It specifies CSAREWQDGSPLHF.

This clonotype showed up just a few times. The chain recombines TRBV29-1 with TRBJ1-2, with 7 bases identical to TRBD1. Germline CDR1 SQVTM, CDR2 ANQGSEA. The CDR3 totals 14 residues. Trimming cost V 0 bases and J 4 bases; bases outside gene matches: 5. In DNA form, the CDR3 reads TGCAGCGTTGAAGATCCCCCAGGGGGCTATGGCTACACCTTC. Amino acids: CSVEDPPGGYGYTF.

CDR3 loop: CASSPPGISSYNEQFF. The CDR3 DNA reads TGTGCCAGCAGCCCGCCGGGAATCAGCTCCTACAATGAGCAGTTCTTC. V usage is TRBV7-6 and J usage is TRBJ2-1; TRBD2 is a possible D gene (5 bases). The CDR3 has 16 residues. Germline V gene lookup returns CDR1 SGHVS and CDR2 FNYEAQ. The V and J ends lost 5 bases and 0 bases respectively, with 14 bases between them. Based on the CDR3 plus reference TRBV7-6 and TRBJ2-1, the full variable domain is GAGVSQSPRYKVTKRGQDVALRCDPISGHVSLYWYRQALGQGPEFLTYFNYEAQQDKSGLPNDRFSAERPEGSISTLTIQRTEQRDSAMYRCASSPPGISSYNEQFFGPGTRLTVL.

The chain combines TRBV18 with TRBJ1-2, with 7 bases that match TRBD1. CDR1 KGHSH and CDR2 LQKENI come from the germline V gene. J was trimmed by 14 bases and V by 3 bases; bases with no gene match: 12. The CDR3 extends over 13 amino acids. Written as DNA, the CDR3 is TGTGCCAGCTCACCGAAGGGACAGACTTACGTGACCTTC. Translating it yields CASSPKGQTYVTF.

This clonotype has a count of ten or more. The chain couples TRBV29-1 to TRBJ1-4; D not resolved. CDR1 is SQVTM, CDR2 ANQGSEA, per germline. The CDR3 runs to 12 residues. The ends were cut back, 0 bases at V and 10 bases at J, with 9 bases in the middle. CDR3 loop: CSVEDPNLKLFF. CDR3 bases: TGCAGCGTTGAAGATCCGAACCTAAAACTGTTTTTT.

This clonotype was seen many times. The chain links TRBV27 to TRBJ2-1; D is undetermined. This CDR3 is built from 13 residues. With 5 bases removed from V and 7 bases from J, the gap between germline ends came to 12 bases. Germline V gives CDR1 MNHEY, CDR2 SMNVEV (reference sequence). The CDR3 spells CASSEIPNNEQFF. CDR3 DNA: TGTGCCAGCAGTGAGATACCTAATAATGAGCAGTTCTTC.

This sequence joins TRBV29-1 and TRBJ2-3, with a possible D match to TRBD2 (6 bases). Germline V CDR1 and CDR2: SQVTM, ANQGSEA. The CDR3 runs 14 residues. The ends were cut back, 0 bases at V and 6 bases at J, with 13 bases in the middle. The CDR3 coding sequence is TGCAGCGTTGAAGAAAGGGAGGTATCGGATACGCAGTATTTT. Translating it yields CSVEEREVSDTQYF.